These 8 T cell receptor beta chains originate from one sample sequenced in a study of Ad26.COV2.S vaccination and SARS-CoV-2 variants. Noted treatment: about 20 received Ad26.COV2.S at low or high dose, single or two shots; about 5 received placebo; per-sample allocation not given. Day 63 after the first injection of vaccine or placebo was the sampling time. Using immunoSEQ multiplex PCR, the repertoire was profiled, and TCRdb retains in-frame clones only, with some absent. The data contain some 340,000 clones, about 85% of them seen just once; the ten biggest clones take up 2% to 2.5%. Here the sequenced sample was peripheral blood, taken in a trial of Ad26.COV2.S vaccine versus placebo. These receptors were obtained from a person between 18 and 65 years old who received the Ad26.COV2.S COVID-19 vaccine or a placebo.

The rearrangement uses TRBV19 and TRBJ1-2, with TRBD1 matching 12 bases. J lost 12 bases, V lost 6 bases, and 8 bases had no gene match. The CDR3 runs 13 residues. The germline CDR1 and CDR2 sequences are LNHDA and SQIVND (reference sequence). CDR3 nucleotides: TGTGCCAGTAGCCCTCCGGGACAGGGGGCAGACACCTTC. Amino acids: CASSPPGQGADTF.

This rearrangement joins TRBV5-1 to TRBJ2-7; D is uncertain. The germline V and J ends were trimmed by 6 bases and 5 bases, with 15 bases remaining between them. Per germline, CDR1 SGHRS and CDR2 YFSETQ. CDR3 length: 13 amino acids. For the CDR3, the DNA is TGCGCCAGCACGGCGGACGGCCCGGACGAGCAGTACTTC. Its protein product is CASTADGPDEQYF.

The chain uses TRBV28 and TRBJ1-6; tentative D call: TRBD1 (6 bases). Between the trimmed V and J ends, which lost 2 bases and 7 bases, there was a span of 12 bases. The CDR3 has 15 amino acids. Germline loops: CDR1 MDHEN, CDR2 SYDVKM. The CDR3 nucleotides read TGTGCCAGCAGTTTAACAGGGTGGGAGAATTCACCCCTCCACTTT. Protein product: CASSLTGWENSPLHF.

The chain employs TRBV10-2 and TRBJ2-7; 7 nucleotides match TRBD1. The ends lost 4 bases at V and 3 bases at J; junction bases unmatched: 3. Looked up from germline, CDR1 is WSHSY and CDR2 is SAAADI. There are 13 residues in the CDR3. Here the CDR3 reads CASSGGQFYEQYF. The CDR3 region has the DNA TGCGCCAGCAGTGGGGGACAGTTCTACGAGCAGTACTTC.

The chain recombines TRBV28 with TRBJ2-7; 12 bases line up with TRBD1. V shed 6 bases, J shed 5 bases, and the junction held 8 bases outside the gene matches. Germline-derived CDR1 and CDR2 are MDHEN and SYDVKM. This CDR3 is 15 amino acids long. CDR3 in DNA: TGTGCCAGCAGCGGCCGGGACAGGGGGCTTCACGAGCAGTACTTC. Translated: CASSGRDRGLHEQYF. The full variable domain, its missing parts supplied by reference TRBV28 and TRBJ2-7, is DVKVTQSSRYLVKRTGEKVFLECVQDMDHENMFWYRQDPGLGLRLIYFSYDVKMKEKGDIPEGYSVSREKKERFSLILESASTNQTSMYLCASSGRDRGLHEQYFGPGTRLTVT.

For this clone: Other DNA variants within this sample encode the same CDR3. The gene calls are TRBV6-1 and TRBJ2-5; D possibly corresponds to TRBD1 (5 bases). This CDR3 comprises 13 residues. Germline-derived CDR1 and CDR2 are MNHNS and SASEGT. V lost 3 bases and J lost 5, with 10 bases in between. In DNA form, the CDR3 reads TGTGCCAGCAGTGACAGGGCCAGGGAGACCCAGTACTTC. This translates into CASSDRARETQYF.

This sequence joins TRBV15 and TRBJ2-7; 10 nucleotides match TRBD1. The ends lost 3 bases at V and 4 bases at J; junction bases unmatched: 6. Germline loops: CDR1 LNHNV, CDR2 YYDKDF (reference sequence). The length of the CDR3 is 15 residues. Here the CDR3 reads CATSSRQGAVYEQYF. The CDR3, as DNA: TGTGCCACCAGCAGCAGACAGGGGGCTGTGTACGAGCAGTACTTC.

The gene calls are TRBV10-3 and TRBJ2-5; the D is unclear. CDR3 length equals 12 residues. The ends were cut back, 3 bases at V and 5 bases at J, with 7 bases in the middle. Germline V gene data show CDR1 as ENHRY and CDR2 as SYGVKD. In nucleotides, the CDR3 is TGTGCCATCAGTGACTTATCGGAGACCCAGTACTTC. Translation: CAISDLSETQYF.